Below, 2 T cell receptor beta chains from the same sample are listed, as sequenced in a study of long-term antiretroviral therapy in people with HIV. They ran version v3.0 of the immunoSEQ assay at survey level. Generated by immunoSEQ multiplex PCR, the TCRdb table keeps only in-frame clones and is missing some. The sample has 30,000 to 50,000 clones; approximately 87% are singletons. Sequencing was performed on unsorted PBMCs, taken 1.2 years after starting antiretroviral therapy. The receptors shown here come from a woman aged 50 to 60 with HIV.

The chain is built from TRBV30 and TRBJ1-1, with TRBD1 matching 7 bases. The CDR3 spans 12 residues. V lost 2 bases, J lost 7 bases, and 4 bases stayed unmatched. From germline, CDR1 is GTSNPN and CDR2 SVGIG (reference sequence). CDR3 in DNA: TGTGCCTGGAGTAAGACAGGGTATGAAGCTTTCTTT. Its translation: CAWSKTGYEAFF.

This sequence joins TRBV7-6 and TRBJ2-7; TRBD1 agrees at 7 bases. Germline loops: CDR1 SGHVS, CDR2 FNYEAQ. V was pared by 1 base and J by 7 bases, with 10 bases of the junction left unmatched. CDR3 length equals 15 residues. The CDR3 sequence: CASSLGWDSSEEQYF. In DNA form, the CDR3 reads TGTGCCAGCAGCTTAGGTTGGGACAGTTCCGAGGAGCAGTACTTC.